This is a list of T cell receptor beta chains from one sample in a study of shared clonotypes between healthy human individuals. The data were produced by immunoSEQ multiplex PCR, yet TCRdb's version contains in-frame clones alone and is incomplete. The profile shows 2,500,000 or so clones, approximately 90% of them singletons. Sequenced sample: naive CD4+ T cells from PBMCs. Source of these receptors: a man younger than 35 in good health. Some clones in this sample may be carry-over from other donors' samples. The CDR3 runs from the conserved cysteine through the conserved F or W. Fields, in order: D gene, J gene, clone size, V gene, CDR3 DNA, CDR3 protein. D genes are given only for firm matches. Clone size is given for some rows only: seen once, a few or many times, or a class if the clone is expanded.

NA | TRBJ1-2 | NA | TRBV7-6 | TGTGCCAGCAGTCCTGCGGCCGGGGATGGCTACACCTTC | CASSPAAGDGYTF
NA | TRBJ1-1 | NA | TRBV7-5 | TGTGTCAGAAGCTTGACCCAGGGATCGGGGATTACTGAAGCTTTCTTT | CVRSLTQGSGITEAFF
TRBD2 | TRBJ2-7 | NA | TRBV27 | TGTGCCAGCAGTTGGGGGGCTAGCGGGACCTACGAGCAGTACTTC | CASSWGASGTYEQYF
TRBD2 | TRBJ2-1 | NA | TRBV5-5 | TGTGCCAGCAGCTGGGGGACTAGCGGGGAATATGAGCAGTTCTTC | CASSWGTSGEYEQFF
NA | TRBJ1-4 | NA | TRBV9 | TGTGCCAGCAGCGTAGCCGGGACTTCAACTAATGAAAAACTGTTTTTT | CASSVAGTSTNEKLFF
NA | TRBJ2-3 | NA | TRBV19 | TGTGCCAGTAGTATCGGGACCACAGATACGCAGTATTTT | CASSIGTTDTQYF
NA | TRBJ1-5 | NA | TRBV2 | TGTGCCAGCAGTGAATCGACACCGAATCAGCCCCAGCATTTT | CASSESTPNQPQHF
NA | TRBJ2-1 | NA | TRBV11-1 | TGTGCCTCAGAGGGCTCCTACAATGAGCAGTTCTTC | CASEGSYNEQFF
NA | TRBJ1-3 | NA | TRBV5-6 | TGTGCCAGCAGCTTGAGTCCCGTTTCTGGAAACACCATATATTTT | CASSLSPVSGNTIYF
NA | TRBJ2-1 | NA | TRBV11-2 | TGTGCCAGCAGCTTATCTAGCCACAATGAGCAGTTCTTC | CASSLSSHNEQFF
NA | TRBJ2-7 | NA | TRBV27 | TGTGCCAGCAGTTTCGGTCCCTCGGGGGAGCAGTACTTC | CASSFGPSGEQYF
NA | TRBJ1-2 | NA | TRBV19 | TGTGCCAGCACCTGGCAGGAAAACTATGGCTACACCTTC | CASTWQENYGYTF
NA | TRBJ2-7 | NA | TRBV20-1 | TGCAGTGCTCCCAACCAATACGAGCAGTACTTC | CSAPNQYEQYF
NA | TRBJ2-5 | NA | TRBV5-4 | TGTGCCAGCAGCCTTCCGGGCCCTGGTTTGGAGACCCAGTACTTC | CASSLPGPGLETQYF
TRBD1 | TRBJ1-5 | NA | TRBV15 | TGTGCCACCAGCCGCGGGACAGAGGAATTTCAGCCCCAGCATTTT | CATSRGTEEFQPQHF
TRBD1 | TRBJ1-2 | NA | TRBV2 | TGTGCCAGCAGTCTGGGGACAGGGGTTGACACCTTC | CASSLGTGVDTF
NA | TRBJ1-5 | NA | TRBV7-8 | TGTGCCAGCAGCTTTTCCCCCCGCGGCCCTAGCAATCAGCCCCAGCATTTT | CASSFSPRGPSNQPQHF
NA | TRBJ1-4 | NA | TRBV9 | TGTGCCAGCAGCCCAGACCCCAAAGCAGGGACGGCCAATGAAAAACTGTTTTTT | CASSPDPKAGTANEKLFF
NA | TRBJ2-5 | NA | TRBV19 | TGTGCCAGTAGTATACACAGAGAAGAGACCCAGTACTTC | CASSIHREETQYF
NA | TRBJ2-3 | NA | TRBV5-4 | TGTGCCAGCAGCTTGCGCGCGCCAGGGGCTAGCACAGATACGCAGTATTTT | CASSLRAPGASTDTQYF
TRBD1 | TRBJ1-3 | NA | TRBV5-1 | TGCGCCAGCAGCTTGGAGGGGACAGGTTCTGGAAACACCATATATTTT | CASSLEGTGSGNTIYF
TRBD2 | TRBJ2-1 | NA | TRBV5-4 | TGTGCCAGCAGCTCAACCGGCGGGAGTCTAGATGAGCAGTTCTTC | CASSSTGGSLDEQFF
TRBD2 | TRBJ2-7 | NA | TRBV2 | TGTGCCAGTGGACTAGCGGTTGCCAGCTCCTACGAGCAGTACTTC | CASGLAVASSYEQYF
NA | TRBJ2-3 | NA | TRBV19 | TGTGCCAGTAGGGCTGTGGGTGTCACAGATACGCAGTATTTT | CASRAVGVTDTQYF
TRBD1 | TRBJ1-5 | NA | TRBV9 | TGTGCCAGCAGCGCCAGGGGGCATAGCAATCAGCCCCAGCATTTT | CASSARGHSNQPQHF
NA | TRBJ1-2 | NA | TRBV20-1 | TGCAGTGCTAGTCAAAGGCGGGGCTACACCTTC | CSASQRRGYTF
NA | TRBJ1-3 | NA | TRBV15 | TGTGCCACCAGCAGAGGTGCGGGGCGGTCTGGAAACACCATATATTTT | CATSRGAGRSGNTIYF
NA | TRBJ1-2 | NA | TRBV5-6 | TGTGCCAGCAGCTTGCTACAGGACGGGCATGGCTACACCTTC | CASSLLQDGHGYTF
TRBD2 | TRBJ2-1 | NA | TRBV7-8 | TGTGCCAGCAGCCAGGGTAGCGGGAGCGCACGCAATGAGCAGTTCTTC | CASSQGSGSARNEQFF
NA | TRBJ2-7 | NA | TRBV19 | TGTGCCAGTAGTATAACCGGACCCAGGGGGGACGAGCAGTACTTC | CASSITGPRGDEQYF
TRBD1 | TRBJ2-7 | NA | TRBV19 | TGTGCCAGTAAGGTGACAGGGAAACCCGAGCAGTACTTC | CASKVTGKPEQYF
NA | TRBJ2-3 | NA | TRBV29-1 | TGCAGCGTTGTTGAAGATACGGCATCAGATACGCAGTATTTT | CSVVEDTASDTQYF
NA | TRBJ2-5 | NA | TRBV4-2 | TGTGCCAGCAGGGGGGCATGGGAGGGCCGCGAGACCCAGTACTTC | CASRGAWEGRETQYF
NA | TRBJ2-7 | NA | TRBV10-3 | TGTGCCATCAGGGACAGCACCTACGAGCAGTACTTC | CAIRDSTYEQYF
TRBD2 | TRBJ2-5 | NA | TRBV19 | TGTGCCAGTACCGGGACTAGCGGGAGGAGGGGGGAGACCCAGTACTTC | CASTGTSGRRGETQYF
TRBD2 | TRBJ2-7 | once | TRBV6-4 | TGTGCCAGACATTGGACTAGCGGGAGCATTTCCTACGAGCAGTACTTC | CARHWTSGSISYEQYF
TRBD1 | TRBJ1-3 | NA | TRBV18 | TGTGCCAGCTCACTAGGACAGGCGACCTCTGGAAACACCATATATTTT | CASSLGQATSGNTIYF
NA | TRBJ2-1 | NA | TRBV5-1 | TGCGCCAGCAGCTCATGGACAGCCGGGGATGAGCAGTTCTTC | CASSSWTAGDEQFF
NA | TRBJ2-2 | NA | TRBV4-2 | TGTGCCAGCAGCCGACTGACAGGGAACACCGGGGAGCTGTTTTTT | CASSRLTGNTGELFF
TRBD1 | TRBJ2-7 | NA | TRBV19 | TGTGCCAGTAGTACCAGACAGGGAGTCAACGAGCAGTACTTC | CASSTRQGVNEQYF
NA | TRBJ2-6 | NA | TRBV6-1 | TGTGCCAGCACCACCCGACCTGCCGGGGCCAACGTCCTGACTTTC | CASTTRPAGANVLTF
TRBD1 | TRBJ1-2 | NA | TRBV7-3 | TGTGCCAGCAGCCCGAGCCCGGGACAGTACGGGGCCTATGGCTACACCTTC | CASSPSPGQYGAYGYTF
TRBD2 | TRBJ2-1 | once | TRBV5-4 | TGTGCCAGCAGCTTGGGTCTAGCGGGAGTTAGGAATGAGCAGTTCTTC | CASSLGLAGVRNEQFF
TRBD2 | TRBJ2-7 | NA | TRBV27 | TGTGCCACACCTAGCGGGAGGGCCTACGAGCAGTACTTC | CATPSGRAYEQYF
NA | TRBJ2-7 | NA | TRBV28 | TGTGCCAGCAGTTTAGGCCCCCCGGGCGAGCAGTACTTC | CASSLGPPGEQYF
TRBD2 | TRBJ2-2 | NA | TRBV5-1 | TGCGCCAGCAGCTTACTAGCGGAGTACACCGGGGAGCTGTTTTTT | CASSLLAEYTGELFF
NA | TRBJ1-1 | few | TRBV5-5 | TGTGCCAGCAGCTTGGTTGGCGATACTGAAGCTTTCTTT | CASSLVGDTEAFF
NA | TRBJ2-6 | NA | TRBV19 | TGTGCCAGTAGTATTGGGGCAGGTCGCTCTGGGGCCAACGTCCTGACTTTC | CASSIGAGRSGANVLTF
TRBD1 | TRBJ1-1 | NA | TRBV28 | TGTGCCAGCAGTTTATGGACAGGGAATCCTGAAGCTTTCTTT | CASSLWTGNPEAFF
TRBD1 | TRBJ1-4 | NA | TRBV9 | TGTGCCAGCAGCGAACGGACAGGGATTAATGAAAAACTGTTTTTT | CASSERTGINEKLFF
TRBD2 | TRBJ2-3 | NA | TRBV13 | TGTGCCAGCAGCTTACGACTAGCGGGAGGTAACACAGATACGCAGTATTTT | CASSLRLAGGNTDTQYF
NA | TRBJ2-7 | NA | TRBV28 | TGTGCCAGCAGTTCAACCGGGACCAACTCCTACGAGCAGTACTTC | CASSSTGTNSYEQYF
TRBD1 | TRBJ2-7 | NA | TRBV30 | TGTGCCTACCGCCGGGACAGGGCGGGGGAGCAGTACTTC | CAYRRDRAGEQYF
NA | TRBJ1-3 | NA | TRBV28 | TGTGCCAGCAGTCAGACGGGGTTCTCTGGAAACACCATATATTTT | CASSQTGFSGNTIYF
TRBD2 | TRBJ2-7 | NA | TRBV5-1 | TGCGCCAGCAGCTCGGGGTGGTTTAGCGGGACCGAAGATTACGAGCAGTACTTC | CASSSGWFSGTEDYEQYF
NA | TRBJ1-4 | once | TRBV5-1 | TGCGCCAGCAGTACAGGAGATGGGGGGTCCCACGGTAATGAAAAACTGTTTTTT | CASSTGDGGSHGNEKLFF